The TCR beta chain under discussion was sequenced for a study of early T cells in non-severe SARS-CoV-2 infection. The wider study: Unsorted whole-blood RNA was sequenced in bulk, leaving chains unpaired. Study observations and caveats: Matching with VDJdb favored anti-spike CD8 responses (missing private and CD4 specificities).

CDR1 is MNHNS, CDR2 SASEGT, per germline. The V and J ends lost 9 bases and 4 bases, in that order; junction bases with no gene match: 15. The CDR3 spans 16 residues. This clonotype was recorded many times. Its antigen is still unknown. Tagging with unique molecular identifiers was applied to individual cDNA molecules. TCRdb independently ran MiXCR on the 5' RACE reads; one entry per CDR3 protein. Here the sample spans about 68,000 distinct CDR3 sequences, roughly a tenth being singletons. This sequence originates from an adult who was a healthcare worker with PCR-confirmed SARS-CoV-2 infection or an uninfected control (not recorded which). The material sequenced was whole blood. The V and J genes are TRBV6-1 and TRBJ2-1; 7 nucleotides line up with TRBD2. In nucleotides, the CDR3 is TGTGCCAGTCTGATTGTGTGGCTAGCGGATTACAATGAGCAGTTCTTC. Its protein product is CASLIVWLADYNEQFF.